The 20 T cell receptor beta chains below all came from one sample that was sequenced in a study of T cell changes during pregnancy in multiple sclerosis (dated by TCRdb to about 2019). Library construction relied on the immunoSEQ multiplex PCR assay. The table comes from immuneACCESS by way of TCRdb, which keeps in-frame sequences with V and J called. Part of the clones is missing from these tables; in studies checked, under half for an unresolved V gene and the rest for unknown reasons. The table for this sample lists about 40,000 clones; approximately 90% of them were counted only once. About 0.42% of the sample is taken by the ten largest. This sample comprised CD4+ T cells from peripheral blood mononuclear cells, obtained in the third trimester of pregnancy. Every receptor here comes from a female donor in good health, enrolled as a control in a pregnancy study.

This sequence joins TRBV14 and TRBJ2-7; D gene unclear. The V end lost 1 base, the J end lost 0 bases, and 10 bases lay between the germline ends. CDR1 is SGHDN and CDR2 is FVKESK in the germline V gene. The CDR3 covers 15 residues. As DNA, the CDR3 is TGTGCCAGCAGCCAAGGCTCCAGAAACTCCTACGAGCAGTACTTC. It translates to CASSQGSRNSYEQYF.

The genes are TRBV2 and TRBJ2-1; D gene unclear. The ends were cut back, 2 bases at V and 7 bases at J, with 9 bases in the middle. The germline gives CDR1 SNHLY, CDR2 FYNNEI. CDR3 length: 13 residues. The CDR3 DNA reads TGTGCCAGCAGTGAATCGGGTGGGAATGAGCAGTTCTTC. Protein product: CASSESGGNEQFF. Based on the CDR3 plus reference TRBV2 and TRBJ2-1, the full variable domain is EPEVTQTPSHQVTQMGQEVILRCVPISNHLYFYWYRQILGQKVEFLVSFYNNEISEKSEIFDDQFSVERPDGSNFTLKIRSTKLEDSAMYFCASSESGGNEQFFGPGTRLTVL.

The J gene is TRBJ2-3, the V gene TRBV18; D unresolved. Germline assignment: CDR1 KGHSH and CDR2 LQKENI. The ends were cut back, 2 bases at V and 3 bases at J, with 6 bases in the middle. The CDR3 consists of 13 residues. This CDR3 reads CASSPLQTDTQYF. For the CDR3, the DNA is TGTGCCAGCTCACCATTGCAGACAGATACGCAGTATTTT. Supplemented by reference TRBV18 and TRBJ2-3, the full variable domain reads NAGVMQNPRHLVRRRGQEARLRCSPMKGHSHVYWYRQLPEEGLKFMVYLQKENIIDESGMPKERFSAEFPKEGPSILRIQQVVRGDSAAYFCASSPLQTDTQYFGPGTRLTVL.

CDR3 DNA sequence: TGTGCCAGCAGTTTAGGCCCCGTGGGCAGGCAGAACACTGAAGCTTTCTTT. This gives the protein CASSLGPVGRQNTEAFF. The chain uses TRBV28 and TRBJ1-1; D ambiguous. The germline gives CDR1 MDHEN, CDR2 SYDVKM. The V end lost 2 bases, the J end lost 1 base, and 17 bases lay between the germline ends. The CDR3 totals 17 residues.

In DNA form, the CDR3 reads TGTGCCAGCAGCTACCAGGGAGGGAACACTGAAGCTTTCTTT. Amino acid sequence: CASSYQGGNTEAFF. The chain has TRBV7-9 and TRBJ1-1; tentatively, D is TRBD1 (5 bases). V lost 4 bases and J 1 base, leaving 10 bases between the germline ends. Per the germline V gene, CDR1 is SEHNR and CDR2 is FQNEAQ (reference sequence). This CDR3 contains 14 residues.

The chain recombines TRBV18 with TRBJ2-4; TRBD1 aligns across 9 bases. The junction had 6 bases not matched to a gene; V was cut back by 6 bases and J by 6 bases. The CDR3 length is 14 residues. Germline CDR1 KGHSH, CDR2 LQKENI. CDR3 sequence reads: CASSLGQGTNIQYF. CDR3 in DNA: TGTGCCAGCTCCCTTGGACAGGGGACAAACATTCAGTACTTC.

The CDR3 sequence is CASSYAGSSYNSPLHF. CDR3 coding DNA: TGTGCCAGCAGTTACGCGGGAAGCTCCTATAATTCACCCCTCCACTTT. J is TRBJ1-6 and V is TRBV6-6; unclear D gene. CDR3 length equals 16 residues. In germline, CDR1 is MNHNY, CDR2 SVGAGI (reference sequence). The ends were cut back, 2 bases at V and 0 bases at J, with 8 bases in the middle.

The V call is TRBV6-7, the J call TRBJ2-5, with a weak D call TRBD1 (5 bases). TRBV6-7 is an open reading frame whose function is uncertain. V was shortened by 11 bases and J by 5 bases, with 15 bases between the two germline ends. This CDR3 is 12 amino acids long. CDR3 sequence: CAVRVLGETQYF. The CDR3 nucleotides are TGTGCCGTCAGGGTCCTGGGGGAGACCCAGTACTTC.

This sequence joins TRBV29-1 and TRBJ2-7; D is possibly TRBD2 (5 bases). V lost 5 bases, J lost 1 base, and 12 bases lay in between. There are 13 residues in the CDR3. The germline V gene encodes CDR1 SQVTM and CDR2 ANQGSEA. The CDR3 region is CSVPDGNSYEQYF. CDR3 DNA: TGCAGCGTTCCTGACGGGAATTCCTACGAGCAGTACTTC.

The V gene is TRBV20-1, the J gene TRBJ2-3; maybe TRBD1 (6 bases). V lost 7 bases and J lost 5, with 7 bases in between. This CDR3 is built from 10 residues. CDR1 and CDR2 from the germline V gene are DFQATT and SNEGSKA (reference sequence). The chain's CDR3 is CSVGGDTQYF. CDR3 DNA: TGCAGTGTAGGGGGAGATACGCAGTATTTT.

The rearrangement uses TRBV2 and TRBJ1-4, with D possibly TRBD1 on 5 matching bases. Germline CDR1 SNHLY, CDR2 FYNNEI. Trimming pared 6 bases from V and 0 bases from J, leaving 14 bases between. There are 16 residues in the CDR3. The CDR3 sequence: CASSPPGRATNEKLFF. The CDR3 DNA reads TGTGCCAGCAGCCCCCCTGGCAGGGCAACTAATGAAAAACTGTTTTTT.

The rearrangement links TRBV7-2 to TRBJ1-2, with TRBD1 matching over 9 bases. J gave up 2 bases and V 4 bases, and 2 bases lay outside the gene matches. This CDR3 has 14 residues. In germline, CDR1 is SGHTA, CDR2 FQGNSA. The CDR3 DNA sequence: TGTGCCAGCAGCTCGGGACAGGGAAACTATGGCTACACCTTC. It codes for CASSSGQGNYGYTF.

CDR3 nucleotides: TGTGCCAGCAGACCCGGGGACACCGGGGAGCTGTTTTTT. This codes for CASRPGDTGELFF. The chain couples TRBV11-3 to TRBJ2-2; tentative D call: TRBD2 (5 bases). In germline, CDR1 is SGHNT, CDR2 YENEEA. This CDR3 is 13 amino acids long. V lost 6 bases and J 3 bases, leaving 8 bases between the germline ends.

This sequence joins TRBV19 and TRBJ2-3; TRBD2 matches 8 bases. This CDR3 is built from 16 residues. V lost 6 bases to trimming and J lost 1 base; unmatched junction nucleotides: 9. Germline V gene lookup returns CDR1 LNHDA and CDR2 SQIVND (reference sequence). CDR3 in amino acids: CASSPELAARTDTQYF. In DNA form, the CDR3 reads TGTGCCAGTAGCCCAGAACTAGCGGCGCGCACAGATACGCAGTATTTT. Variable domain in full (rest from reference TRBV19 and TRBJ2-3): DGGITQSPKYLFRKEGQNVTLSCEQNLNHDAMYWYRQDPGQGLRLIYYSQIVNDFQKGDIAEGYSVSREKKESFPLTVTSAQKNPTAFYLCASSPELAARTDTQYFGPGTRLTVL.

This clone showed up just once. The rearrangement joins TRBV18 to TRBJ2-7, with 7 nucleotides matching TRBD1. J gave up 5 bases and V 6 bases, and 10 bases lay outside the gene matches. There are 14 residues in the CDR3. Per the germline V gene, CDR1 is KGHSH and CDR2 is LQKENI. The CDR3 sequence is CASSESGGNHEQYF. In DNA, the CDR3 is TGTGCCAGCTCGGAATCAGGGGGAAACCACGAGCAGTACTTC.

J is TRBJ2-6 and V is TRBV11-3, with D perhaps TRBD2 (6 bases). This CDR3 has 16 amino acids. V shed 3 bases and J shed 2 bases, with 11 bases lying between them. CDR1 SGHNT and CDR2 YENEEA come from the germline V gene. The CDR3 region has the DNA TGTGCCAGCAGCTTGAAGTCGGGGGCTGGGGCCAACGTCCTGACTTTC. Amino acids: CASSLKSGAGANVLTF.

The table lists this clone with a count of one. V usage is TRBV18 and J usage is TRBJ2-1; D may be TRBD1 (5 bases). Germline lookup yields CDR1 KGHSH and CDR2 LQKENI. The CDR3 totals 16 residues. V was pared by 1 base and J by 0 bases, with 10 bases between. Here the CDR3 reads CASSPRDRNSYNEQFF. CDR3 DNA: TGTGCCAGCTCACCACGCGACAGAAACTCCTACAATGAGCAGTTCTTC.

The chain employs TRBV5-1 and TRBJ2-7; TRBD1 agrees at 8 bases. After removal of 4 bases from V and 0 bases from J, the junction contained 6 bases not matched to a gene. Germline CDR1 and CDR2: SGHRS and YFSETQ. The length of the CDR3 is 15 residues. Written as DNA, the CDR3 is TGCGCCAGCAGCAAGGACAGGGCAAACTCCTACGAGCAGTACTTC. Its translation is CASSKDRANSYEQYF.

The V gene is TRBV11-2, the J gene TRBJ2-1; D possibly corresponds to TRBD2 (6 bases). The germline V gene has CDR1 SGHAT and CDR2 FQNNGV. V dropped 5 bases and J dropped 5 bases, with 13 bases sitting between them. This CDR3 is 14 amino acids long. The CDR3 coding sequence is TGTGCCAGCAGCAGGCTAGCGCGGGACAATGAGCAGTTCTTC. This codes for CASSRLARDNEQFF.

The sample holds a few counts of this clone. The chain is built from TRBV18 and TRBJ1-5, with 8 bases lining up with TRBD1. The CDR3 runs to 14 residues. Germline-derived CDR1 and CDR2 are KGHSH and LQKENI. J gave up 5 bases and V 4 bases, and 4 bases lay outside the gene matches. The CDR3 sequence: CASSLGQGDQPQHF. Here the CDR3 DNA reads TGTGCCAGCTCACTAGGACAGGGTGATCAGCCCCAGCATTTT.